The entry below gives a single T cell receptor beta chain sequence along with its context. The data were produced by immunoSEQ multiplex PCR, yet TCRdb's version contains in-frame clones alone and is incomplete. The data contain about 140,000 clones, approximately 94% of them singletons. The CDR3 has 16 residues. Trimming took off 0 bases at V and 1 base at J, with 10 bases between the two ends. CDR1 is ENHRY and CDR2 is SYGVKD in the germline V gene. This sample is drawn from a study of control samples from healthy donors and cancer patients. The chain employs TRBV10-3 and TRBJ1-5; weak D call: TRBD1 (5 bases). Material: blood. The clonotype comes from a man aged 35-49 years in good health. Here the CDR3 reads CAISESKDSSNQPQHF. CDR3 in DNA: TGTGCCATCAGTGAGTCGAAAGACAGCAGCAATCAGCCCCAGCATTTT.